This TCR beta chain emerged from a study of a mutant IDH1 vaccine in newly diagnosed glioma. Assay: immunoSEQ multiplex PCR; the TCRdb copy retains only in-frame clones and omits some. The sample records some 61,000 clones, approximately 83% being singletons. Sample time point: baseline, week 1 (first vaccination visit). Described treatment: pre-vaccination baseline after standard-of-care therapy. Donor diagnoses consisted of new WHO grade 3 or 4 IDH1-mutant, ATRX-lost astrocytomas. The CDR3 runs 15 residues. V gave up 5 bases and J gave up 0 bases, with 14 bases separating them. CDR1 and CDR2 (germline): SGHRS, YFSETQ.

This receptor was identified in a man younger than 45 with glioma. The chain uses TRBV5-1 and TRBJ1-1; a weak D match, TRBD1 (6 bases). Source: PBMCs, taken from a glioma patient treated with radiotherapy, temozolomide or both. Here the CDR3 DNA reads TGCGCCAGCAGTACCGGACAGACTCTGAACACTGAAGCTTTCTTT. Protein sequence: CASSTGQTLNTEAFF.